The 20 T cell receptor beta chains listed next were all sequenced from one sample in a study of T cell responses to AZD1222 COVID-19 vaccine. Sequencing used immunoSEQ multiplex PCR; TCRdb keeps in-frame clones, though not all of them. The sample consists of about 150,000 clones, over 90% of them appearing once. Sequenced here: peripheral blood, sampled 28 days after the second AZD1222 dose. Receptors originate from an adult who received the AZD1222 COVID-19 vaccine.

The rearrangement uses TRBV2 and TRBJ2-1, with a weak D call TRBD1 (5 bases). The CDR3 loop spans 15 amino acids. Trimming took off 8 bases at V and 2 bases at J, with 16 bases between the two ends. The V gene's germline CDR1 is SNHLY and CDR2 FYNNEI. Here the CDR3 DNA reads TGTGCCAGCTACTCTGGCGACAGAGCCTACAATGAGCAGTTCTTC. This translates into CASYSGDRAYNEQFF.

The chain has TRBV14 and TRBJ1-6; D unresolved. The V end was cut by 0 bases, the J end by 9 bases, with 12 bases between. Germline-derived CDR1 and CDR2 are SGHDN and FVKESK. The CDR3 contains 15 residues. CDR3 sequence: CASSQDVGGGSPLHF. The CDR3 bases are TGTGCCAGCAGCCAAGATGTTGGAGGCGGTTCACCCCTCCACTTT. The complete variable domain, with remaining parts taken from reference TRBV14 and TRBJ1-6, reads EAGVTQFPSHSVIEKGQTVTLRCDPISGHDNLYWYRRVMGKEIKFLLHFVKESKQDESGMPNNRFLAERTGGTYSTLKVQPAELEDSGVYFCASSQDVGGGSPLHFGNGTRLTVT.

This sequence joins TRBV14 and TRBJ2-5; D unresolved. The length of the CDR3 is 11 residues. Germline-derived CDR1 and CDR2 are SGHDN and FVKESK. V lost 1 base to trimming and J lost 5 bases, with 2 bases between them. This chain's CDR3 is CASSQAETQYF. As DNA, the CDR3 is TGTGCCAGCAGCCAAGCGGAGACCCAGTACTTC.

The J gene is TRBJ2-1, the V gene TRBV7-2, with D unresolved. The CDR3 consists of 13 residues. The V gene lost 1 base and the J gene lost 9 bases, with 10 bases spanning the gap. Germline V lookup: CDR1 SGHTA, CDR2 FQGNSA. The DNA for the CDR3 is TGTGCCAGCAGCTTAGGGTTCAGTCGTGAGCAGTTCTTC. This codes for CASSLGFSREQFF. Supplemented by reference TRBV7-2 and TRBJ2-1, the full variable domain reads GAGVSQSPSNKVTEKGKDVELRCDPISGHTALYWYRQSLGQGLEFLIYFQGNSAPDKSGLPSDRFSAERTGGSVSTLTIQRTQQEDSAVYLCASSLGFSREQFFGPGTRLTVL.

This clone appeared a few times. This chain uses TRBV25-1 with TRBJ2-7; D unclear. The germline V gene has CDR1 MGHDK and CDR2 SYGVNS. The CDR3 loop spans 17 amino acids. Trimming left V 6 bases short and J 4 bases short, with 25 bases between. The CDR3 protein is CASSPFLGPGLRYEQYF. For the CDR3, the DNA is TGTGCCAGCAGCCCTTTTCTGGGCCCAGGATTACGTTACGAGCAGTACTTC.

The chain links TRBV12-5 to TRBJ1-1; D not resolved. This CDR3 has 10 residues. Germline V gene lookup returns CDR1 LGHNT and CDR2 FRNRAP. V was trimmed by 4 bases and J by 8 bases, leaving 5 bases between them. The CDR3 DNA is TGTGCTAGTGGTTCCCCAGAAGCTTTCTTT. The encoded protein is CASGSPEAFF.

J is TRBJ2-2 and V is TRBV5-1, with 7 bases aligning to TRBD2. Germline V gene data show CDR1 as SGHRS and CDR2 as YFSETQ. V shed 4 bases and J 6 bases; nucleotides not matched to a gene: 3. This CDR3 comprises 13 residues. The CDR3 DNA reads as TGCGCCAGCAGCGGACTAGATCCCGGGGAGCTGTTTTTT. Its protein is CASSGLDPGELFF.

V usage is TRBV30 and J usage is TRBJ1-5, with D unclear. V was pared by 7 bases and J by 7 bases, with 17 bases between. The CDR3 covers 13 residues. Germline V gives CDR1 GTSNPN, CDR2 SVGIG (reference sequence). The CDR3 is CAYQTPVGQPQHF. The CDR3 DNA reads as TGTGCCTACCAAACGCCAGTAGGCCAGCCCCAGCATTTT.

This sequence joins TRBV28 and TRBJ2-1; 9 nucleotides agree with TRBD2. J was trimmed by 13 bases and V by 6 bases; bases with no gene match: 7. The CDR3 is 12 residues long. The germline CDR1 and CDR2 sequences are MDHEN and SYDVKM. DNA of the CDR3: TGTGCCAGCAGCTCGGGACTAGCTTATCAGTTCTTC. Protein product: CASSSGLAYQFF. Full variable domain (remainder filled in from reference TRBV28 and TRBJ2-1): DVKVTQSSRYLVKRTGEKVFLECVQDMDHENMFWYRQDPGLGLRLIYFSYDVKMKEKGDIPEGYSVSREKKERFSLILESASTNQTSMYLCASSSGLAYQFFGPGTRLTVL.

The chain is built from TRBV7-8 and TRBJ2-2; TRBD1 matches 7 bases. Germline assignment: CDR1 SGHVS and CDR2 FQNEAQ. The ends lost 6 bases at V and 3 bases at J; junction bases unmatched: 4. This CDR3 has 14 residues. The CDR3 sequence: CASRRQGHTGELFF. In DNA, the CDR3 is TGTGCCAGCAGGAGACAGGGTCACACCGGGGAGCTGTTTTTT.

The chain employs TRBV9 and TRBJ1-1; tentative D call: TRBD1 (6 bases). The V end was cut by 0 bases, the J end by 3 bases, with 12 bases between. Germline CDR1 is SGDLS and CDR2 is YYNGEE. The CDR3 covers 15 residues. The CDR3 loop reads CASSVGAGAYTEAFF. The CDR3, as DNA: TGTGCCAGCAGCGTAGGTGCGGGGGCTTACACTGAAGCTTTCTTT.

V is TRBV7-8 and J is TRBJ1-3, with TRBD1 matching 7 bases. Germline lookup yields CDR1 SGHVS and CDR2 FQNEAQ. This CDR3 comprises 15 residues. Trimming took 2 bases from V and 2 from J; bases not matched to a gene: 3. Here the CDR3 reads CASSLRGTAGNTIYF. The CDR3 nucleotides read TGTGCCAGCAGCTTACGTGGGACAGCTGGAAACACCATATATTTT. The whole variable domain, filled in from reference TRBV7-8 and TRBJ1-3, reads GAGVSQSPRYKVAKRGQDVALRCDPISGHVSLFWYQQALGQGPEFLTYFQNEAQLDKSGLPSDRFFAERPEGSVSTLKIQRTQQEDSAVYLCASSLRGTAGNTIYFGEGSWLTVV.

V and J are TRBV20-1 and TRBJ2-7; D not resolved. The CDR3 runs to 11 residues. V gave up 5 bases and J gave up 6 bases, with 11 bases separating them. The germline gives CDR1 DFQATT, CDR2 SNEGSKA (reference sequence). In DNA form, the CDR3 reads TGCAGTGCTGGTCGGGTGGCCGAGCAGTACTTC. Translating it yields CSAGRVAEQYF.

The V gene is TRBV6-5, the J gene TRBJ1-3; no definite D call. Germline V gives CDR1 MNHEY, CDR2 SVGAGI. The CDR3 spans 14 residues. V was pared by 7 bases and J by 0 bases, with 10 bases between. CDR3 bases: TGTGCCAGCATTAGGGATATCTCTGGAAACACCATATATTTT. Protein sequence: CASIRDISGNTIYF.

This sequence joins TRBV30 and TRBJ2-2; 7 bases align to TRBD1. The V segment lost 0 bases and the J segment 7 bases; nucleotides outside the gene matches: 14. Germline CDR1 and CDR2: GTSNPN and SVGIG (reference sequence). The length of the CDR3 is 17 residues. The CDR3 coding sequence is TGTGCCTGGAGTGTACCGTTGAGGGGGCGGTTCGGCGGGGAGCTGTTTTTT. As protein: CAWSVPLRGRFGGELFF.

Here the CDR3 reads CASSLGSAGGLYEQYF. CDR3 nucleotides: TGCGCCAGCAGCTTGGGGTCCGCGGGGGGACTCTACGAGCAGTACTTC. V usage is TRBV5-1 and J usage is TRBJ2-7, with 8 bases aligning to TRBD2. Germline V lookup: CDR1 SGHRS, CDR2 YFSETQ. The ends lost 0 bases at V and 3 bases at J; junction bases unmatched: 8. The CDR3 runs to 16 residues.

The chain links TRBV4-2 to TRBJ2-1, with 7 bases lining up with TRBD2. V shed 1 base and J 0 bases; nucleotides not matched to a gene: 6. This CDR3 region has 17 residues. Germline lookup yields CDR1 LGHNA and CDR2 YNFKEQ. CDR3 nucleotide sequence: TGTGCCAGCAGCCAAGCAGAGCGGGGAAGCTCCTACAATGAGCAGTTCTTC. As protein: CASSQAERGSSYNEQFF.

The chain employs TRBV15 and TRBJ2-1; the D is unclear. With 3 bases removed from V and 6 bases from J, the gap between germline ends came to 18 bases. CDR3 length equals 16 residues. Germline V gene lookup returns CDR1 LNHNV and CDR2 YYDKDF (reference sequence). The CDR3 region is CATSRMGRVEANEQFF. The CDR3 DNA reads TGTGCCACCAGCAGGATGGGCAGAGTAGAGGCCAATGAGCAGTTCTTC.

The chain combines TRBV3-1 (or the pseudogene TRBV3-2) with TRBJ2-6; 10 nucleotides match TRBD1. CDR3 size: 21 residues. The germline gives CDR1 LGHDT, CDR2 YNNKEL (reference sequence). J lost 1 base, V lost 1 base, and 13 bases had no gene match. In nucleotides, the CDR3 is TGTGCCAGCAGCCAAGCGTTAGGGGACCGACAGGGGGCATCTGGGGCCAACGTCCTGACTTTC. This sequence encodes CASSQALGDRQGASGANVLTF.

The CDR3 region is CATTDLGYNSPLHF. The CDR3, as DNA: TGTGCCACCACCGACCTGGGATATAATTCACCCCTCCACTTT. The chain employs TRBV15 and TRBJ1-6; D not resolved. Germline assignment: CDR1 LNHNV and CDR2 YYDKDF (reference sequence). V was clipped by 7 bases and J by 4 bases, with 11 bases between them. There are 14 residues in the CDR3. Variable domain in full (rest from reference TRBV15 and TRBJ1-6): DAMVIQNPRYQVTQFGKPVTLSCSQTLNHNVMYWYQQKSSQAPKLLFHYYDKDFNNEADTPDNFQSRRPNTSFCFLDIRSPGLGDTAMYLCATTDLGYNSPLHFGNGTRLTVT.